What follows describes a single TCR beta chain. The data were obtained in a study of blood T cell repertoires in COVID-19. Whole-study context: T cells, B-cell-depleted T cells, or PBMCs supplied cDNA or gDNA.

The data were produced by immunoSEQ multiplex PCR, yet TCRdb's version contains in-frame clones alone and is incomplete. Here the sample spans 90,000 or so clones, over 75% being singletons. Germline CDR1 SQVTM, CDR2 ANQGSEA. The CDR3 totals 12 residues. V lost 7 bases to trimming and J lost 8 bases; unmatched junction nucleotides: 10. The origin of this receptor is a man older than 75 with active or convalescent COVID-19. This chain uses TRBV29-1 with TRBJ1-2, with 7 bases aligning to TRBD1. The sample comprised peripheral blood. CDR3 region: CSGDREDWGYTF. CDR3 DNA: TGCAGCGGCGACAGGGAAGATTGGGGCTACACCTTC.